This T cell receptor (beta chain) was sequenced in a study of cytomegalovirus exposure and HLA in healthy donors. This clone was counted once. The antigen is not known. PCR was performed using 60 Vbeta and 13 Jbeta primers. In the authors' methods: Roughly 11 million shared chains were among approximately 87 million unique TCR beta chains counted in a later analysis. The assay was immunoSEQ multiplex PCR, and TCRdb's table has in-frame clones only and misses some. The V and J calls and clone size come from that table; D and trimming were worked out from the DNA. The data contain some 180,000 clones, about 80% of them seen just once; the ten biggest clones take up about 1.5%. The CDR3 spans 13 residues. Germline CDR1 MNHNS, CDR2 SASEGT. Trimming took off 7 bases at V and 3 bases at J, with 12 bases between the two ends. Findings and caveats of the study: The number of N-insertions in an Asian-associated ancestry cluster was reportedly below the roughly 620-donor mean in a later analysis. Association of 16,951 TCR beta sequences with HLA alleles was found at 0.05 false discovery rate in a later analysis.

V usage is TRBV6-1 and J usage is TRBJ1-2; weak D call: TRBD1 (6 bases). The source material was PBMCs. The clonotype originates from a young man in good health and CMV-seronegative. CDR3 residues: CASKLNRDYGYTF. The CDR3 DNA reads TGTGCCAGCAAGTTGAACAGGGACTATGGCTACACCTTC.